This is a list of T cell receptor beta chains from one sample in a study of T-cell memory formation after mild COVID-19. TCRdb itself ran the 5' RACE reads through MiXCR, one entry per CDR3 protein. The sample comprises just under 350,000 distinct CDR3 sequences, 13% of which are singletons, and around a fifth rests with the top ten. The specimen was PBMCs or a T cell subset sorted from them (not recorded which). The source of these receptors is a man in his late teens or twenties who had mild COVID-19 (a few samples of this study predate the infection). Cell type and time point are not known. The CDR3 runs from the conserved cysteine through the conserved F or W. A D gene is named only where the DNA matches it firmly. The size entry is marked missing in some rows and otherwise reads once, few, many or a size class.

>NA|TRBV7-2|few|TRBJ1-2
TGTGCCACCCAATACAGGCTTTCTAACTATGGCTACACCTTC
CATQYRLSNYGYTF
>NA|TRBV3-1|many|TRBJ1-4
TGTGCCAGCAGCCAAGAAGGGGAAAAACTGTTTTTT
CASSQEGEKLFF
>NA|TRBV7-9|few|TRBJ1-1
TGTGCCAGCAGCTTATCTATTACGAACACTGAAGCTTTCTTT
CASSLSITNTEAFF
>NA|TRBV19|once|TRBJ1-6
TGTGCCAGTAGTATAAGCCAGGCGACTTCACCCCTCCACTTT
CASSISQATSPLHF
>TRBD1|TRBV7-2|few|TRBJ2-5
TGTGCCAGCAGCGCAGGGGGCCGGGTGGAGACCCAGTACTTC
CASSAGGRVETQYF
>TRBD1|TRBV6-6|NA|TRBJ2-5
TGTGCCAGCAGTTACCAGGGGGCAGTCATGGAGACCCAGTACTTC
CASSYQGAVMETQYF
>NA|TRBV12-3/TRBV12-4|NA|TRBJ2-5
TGTGCCAGCAGTGTCTTAGCGGAAGAAGAGACCCAGTACTTC
CASSVLAEEETQYF
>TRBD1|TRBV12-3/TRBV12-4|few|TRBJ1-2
TGTGCCAGCAGCTTAATTAGGGACAGGGCCAACTATGGCTACACCTTC
CASSLIRDRANYGYTF
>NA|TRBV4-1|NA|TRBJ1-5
TGCGCCAGCAGCCCAGGCCGGACGGCAAATCAGCCCCAGCATTTT
CASSPGRTANQPQHF
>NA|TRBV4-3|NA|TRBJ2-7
TGCGCCAGCAGCCAAGGAAATGGCGGATACGAGCAGTACTTC
CASSQGNGGYEQYF
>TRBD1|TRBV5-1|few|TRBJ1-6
TGCGCCAGCAGCTTGGGACAGGGGGCTTCAGCCTCACCCCTCCACTTT
CASSLGQGASASPLHF
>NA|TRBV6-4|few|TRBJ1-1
TGTGCCAGCATCCCAGGGGCGATGAACACTGAAGCTTTCTTT
CASIPGAMNTEAFF
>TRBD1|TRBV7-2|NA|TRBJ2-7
TGTGCCAGCAGCCTATGGGACAGCGCCTACGAGCAGTACTTC
CASSLWDSAYEQYF
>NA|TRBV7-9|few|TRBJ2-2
TGTGCCAGCAGCCGGACGGACAGATCCACCGGGGAGCTGTTTTTT
CASSRTDRSTGELFF
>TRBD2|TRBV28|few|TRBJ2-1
TGTGCCACCGAGGGCGGGGGGGCCCTCTACAATGAGCAGTTCTTC
CATEGGGALYNEQFF
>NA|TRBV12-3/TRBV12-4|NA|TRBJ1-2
TGTGCCAGCAGGTCTAGGGTGAACTATGGCTACACCTTC
CASRSRVNYGYTF
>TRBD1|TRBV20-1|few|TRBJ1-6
TGCAGTGCTAGGGGGGACAGTAATTCACCCCTCCACTTT
CSARGDSNSPLHF
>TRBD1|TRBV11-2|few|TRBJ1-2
TGTGCCAGCAGCTTATCCCTCGGAGCAGGGGGTGATGGCTACACCTTC
CASSLSLGAGGDGYTF
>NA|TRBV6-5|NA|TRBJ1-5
TGTGCCAGCAGTTCCGCGACGGGGGGCAATCAGCCCCAGCATTTT
CASSSATGGNQPQHF
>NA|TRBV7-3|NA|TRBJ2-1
TGTGCCAGCAGCCTACTAGGAGGGGGCGTATACAATGAGCAGTTCTTC
CASSLLGGGVYNEQFF
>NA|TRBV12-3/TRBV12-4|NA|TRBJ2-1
TGTGCCAGCAGTTTCAAGACCAATGAGCAGTTCTTC
CASSFKTNEQFF
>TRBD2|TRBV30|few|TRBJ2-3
TGTGCCTGGAGTGTTGGGACTAGGGATACGCAGTATTTT
CAWSVGTRDTQYF
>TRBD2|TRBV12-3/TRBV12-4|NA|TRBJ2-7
TGTGCGTCAACGGCGGGGGGACTCTCCTACGAGCAGTACTTC
CASTAGGLSYEQYF
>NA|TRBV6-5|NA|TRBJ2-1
TGTGCCAGCAGTTACTCGGGGGAAAACAATGAGCAGTTCTTC
CASSYSGENNEQFF
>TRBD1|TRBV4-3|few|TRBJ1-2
TGCGCCAGCAGCCCCGCCGGGACAGGGGGACTCTATGGCTACACCTTC
CASSPAGTGGLYGYTF
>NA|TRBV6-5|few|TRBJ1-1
TGTGCCAGCAGTTACTCGATAGCGGACAAAGACACTGAAGCTTTCTTT
CASSYSIADKDTEAFF
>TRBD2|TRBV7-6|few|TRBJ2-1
TGTGCCAGCAGCGAGGGACTAGCGGGGGGGGCCTATGAGCAGTTCTTC
CASSEGLAGGAYEQFF